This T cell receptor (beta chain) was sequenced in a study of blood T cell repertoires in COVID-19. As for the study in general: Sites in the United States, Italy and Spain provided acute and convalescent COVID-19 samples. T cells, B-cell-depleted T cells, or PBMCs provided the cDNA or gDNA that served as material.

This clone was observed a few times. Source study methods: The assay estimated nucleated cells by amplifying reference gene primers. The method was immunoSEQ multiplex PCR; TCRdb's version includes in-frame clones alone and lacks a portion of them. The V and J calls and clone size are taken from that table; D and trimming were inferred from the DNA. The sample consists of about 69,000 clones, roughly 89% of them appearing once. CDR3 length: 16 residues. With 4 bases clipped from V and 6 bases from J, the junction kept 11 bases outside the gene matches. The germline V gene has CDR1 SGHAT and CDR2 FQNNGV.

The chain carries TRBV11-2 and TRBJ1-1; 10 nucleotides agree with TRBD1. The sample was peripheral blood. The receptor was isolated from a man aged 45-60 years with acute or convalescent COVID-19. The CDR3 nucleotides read TGTGCCAGCAGCTCAGTCCGACAGGGGGCGTTGCCTGAAGCTTTCTTT. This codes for CASSSVRQGALPEAFF.